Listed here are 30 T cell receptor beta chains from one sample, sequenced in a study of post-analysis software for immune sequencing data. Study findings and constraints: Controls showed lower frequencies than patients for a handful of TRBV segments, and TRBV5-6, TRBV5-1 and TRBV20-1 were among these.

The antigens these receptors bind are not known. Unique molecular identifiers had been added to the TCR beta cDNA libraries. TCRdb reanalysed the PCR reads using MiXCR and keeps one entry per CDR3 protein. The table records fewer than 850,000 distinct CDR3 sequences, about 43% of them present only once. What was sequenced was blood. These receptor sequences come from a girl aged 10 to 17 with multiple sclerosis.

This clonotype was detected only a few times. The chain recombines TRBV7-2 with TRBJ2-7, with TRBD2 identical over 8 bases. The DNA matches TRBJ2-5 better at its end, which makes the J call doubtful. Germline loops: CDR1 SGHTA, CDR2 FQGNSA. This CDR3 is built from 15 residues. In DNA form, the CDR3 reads TGTGCCAGCAGCCCACGAACTAGCGGTGAAGAGACCCAGTACTTC. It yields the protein CASSPRTSGEETQYF.

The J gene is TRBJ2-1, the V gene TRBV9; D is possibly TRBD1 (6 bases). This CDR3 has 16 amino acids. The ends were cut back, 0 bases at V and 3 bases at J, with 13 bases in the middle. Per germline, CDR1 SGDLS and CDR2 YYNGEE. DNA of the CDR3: TGTGCCAGCAGCGTAGCGGGGACATTAAACTACAATGAGCAGTTCTTC. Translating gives CASSVAGTLNYNEQFF.

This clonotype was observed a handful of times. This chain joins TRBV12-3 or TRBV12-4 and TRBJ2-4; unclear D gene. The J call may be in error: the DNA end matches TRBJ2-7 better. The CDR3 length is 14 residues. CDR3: CASSLGPSNYEQYF. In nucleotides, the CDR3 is TGTGCCAGCAGCCTGGGCCCTTCAAACTACGAGCAGTACTTC.

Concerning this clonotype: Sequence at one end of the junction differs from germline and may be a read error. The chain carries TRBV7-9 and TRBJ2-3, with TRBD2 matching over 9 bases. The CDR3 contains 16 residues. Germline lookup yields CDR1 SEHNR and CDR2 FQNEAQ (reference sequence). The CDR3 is CASSFPKREAAETQYF. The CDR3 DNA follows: TGTGCCAGCAGCTTCCCCAAGCGGGAGGCGGCAGAGACGCAGTATTTT. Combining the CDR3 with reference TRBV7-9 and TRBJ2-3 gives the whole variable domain DTGVSQNPRHKITKRGQNVTFRCDPISEHNRLYWYRQTLGQGPEFLTYFQNEAQLEKSRLLSDRFSAERPKGSFSTLEIQRTEQGDSAMYLCASSFPKREAAETQYFGPGTRLTVL.

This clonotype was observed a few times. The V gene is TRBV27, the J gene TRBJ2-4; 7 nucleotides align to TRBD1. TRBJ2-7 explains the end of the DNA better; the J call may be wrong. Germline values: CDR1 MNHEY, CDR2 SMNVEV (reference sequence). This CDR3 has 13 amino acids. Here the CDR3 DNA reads TGTGCCAGCAGTTTCTCGACAGGGTACGAGCAGTACTTC. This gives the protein CASSFSTGYEQYF.

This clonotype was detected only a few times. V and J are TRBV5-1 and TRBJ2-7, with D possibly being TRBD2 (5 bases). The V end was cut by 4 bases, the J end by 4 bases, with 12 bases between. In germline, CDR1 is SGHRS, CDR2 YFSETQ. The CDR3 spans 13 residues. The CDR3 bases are TGCGCCAGCAGCCGGGCGGACTTGTACGAGCAGTACTTC. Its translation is CASSRADLYEQYF.

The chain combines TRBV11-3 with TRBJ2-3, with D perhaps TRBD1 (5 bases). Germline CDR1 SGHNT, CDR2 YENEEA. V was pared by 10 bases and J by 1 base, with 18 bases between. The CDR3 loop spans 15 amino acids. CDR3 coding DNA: TGTGCCACGTCGACATGGCGGACACGCACAGATACGCAGTATTTT. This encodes CATSTWRTRTDTQYF.

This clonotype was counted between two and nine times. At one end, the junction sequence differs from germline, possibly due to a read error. The CDR3 sequence: CASSIESSGSIYEQYF. The DNA of the CDR3 is TGTGCCAGCAGCATAGAGTCTAGCGGGAGTATCTACGAGCAGTACTTC. The chain has TRBV11-2 and TRBJ2-7; TRBD2 matches at 10 bases. Germline V gives CDR1 SGHAT, CDR2 FQNNGV. There are 16 residues in the CDR3.

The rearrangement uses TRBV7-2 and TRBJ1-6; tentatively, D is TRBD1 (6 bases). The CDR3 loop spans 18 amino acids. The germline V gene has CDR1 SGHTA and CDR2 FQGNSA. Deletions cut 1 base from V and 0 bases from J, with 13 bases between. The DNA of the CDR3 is TGTGCCAGCAGCTTAGTGGGCGCGGACAGCTCCTATAATTCACCCCTCCACTTT. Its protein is CASSLVGADSSYNSPLHF.

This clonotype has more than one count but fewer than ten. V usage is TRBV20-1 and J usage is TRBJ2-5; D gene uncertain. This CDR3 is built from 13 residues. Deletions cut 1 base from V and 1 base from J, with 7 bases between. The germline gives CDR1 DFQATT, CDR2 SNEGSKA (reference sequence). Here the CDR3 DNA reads TGCAGTGCTAGAGGATCCAGCCAAGAGACCCAGTACTTC. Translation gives CSARGSSQETQYF.

Here the CDR3 reads CSAVRQAGDGYTF. In DNA form, the CDR3 reads TGCAGTGCTGTTAGACAGGCTGGGGATGGCTACACCTTC. The chain employs TRBV20-1 and TRBJ1-2, with D maybe TRBD1 (6 bases). The CDR3 has 13 residues. CDR1 is DFQATT, CDR2 SNEGSKA, per germline (reference sequence). Trimming cost V 5 bases and J 6 bases, with 16 bases left between them.

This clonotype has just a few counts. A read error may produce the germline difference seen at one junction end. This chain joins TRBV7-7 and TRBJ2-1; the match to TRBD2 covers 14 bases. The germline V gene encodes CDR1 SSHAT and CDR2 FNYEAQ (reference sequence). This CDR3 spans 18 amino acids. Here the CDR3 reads CASSHGTSGSLILNEQFF. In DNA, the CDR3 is TGTGCTAGCAGCCACGGGACTAGCGGGAGCCTAATTCTTAATGAGCAGTTCTTC.

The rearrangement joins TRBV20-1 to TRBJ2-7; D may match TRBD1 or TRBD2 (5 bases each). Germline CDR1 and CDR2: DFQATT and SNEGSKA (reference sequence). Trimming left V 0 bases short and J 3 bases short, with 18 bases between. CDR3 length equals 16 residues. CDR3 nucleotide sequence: TGCAGTGCTAGAGAGGGACCCGCGTGGGGGAGCTACGAGCAGTACTTC. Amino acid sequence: CSAREGPAWGSYEQYF.

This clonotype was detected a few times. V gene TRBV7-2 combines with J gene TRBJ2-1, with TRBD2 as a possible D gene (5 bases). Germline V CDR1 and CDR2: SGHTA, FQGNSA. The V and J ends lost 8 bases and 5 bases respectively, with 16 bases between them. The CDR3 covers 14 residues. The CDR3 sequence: CASAIGPGNNEQFF. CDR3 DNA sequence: TGTGCCAGCGCCATAGGCCCGGGAAACAATGAGCAGTTCTTC.

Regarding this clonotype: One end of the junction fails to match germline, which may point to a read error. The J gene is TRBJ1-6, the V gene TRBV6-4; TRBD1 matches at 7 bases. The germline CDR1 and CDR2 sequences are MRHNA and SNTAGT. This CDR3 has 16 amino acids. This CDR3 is CVSSERGRPYNSPLHF. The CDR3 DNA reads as TGTGTCAGCAGTGAAAGGGGGCGCCCCTATAATTCACCCCTCCACTTT.

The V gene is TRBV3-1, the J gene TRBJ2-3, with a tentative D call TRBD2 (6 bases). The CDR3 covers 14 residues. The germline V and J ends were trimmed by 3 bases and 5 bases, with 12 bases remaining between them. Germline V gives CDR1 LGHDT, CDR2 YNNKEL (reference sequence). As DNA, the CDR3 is TGTGCCAGCAGCCAGGGACTCAATAAAGATACGCAGTATTTT. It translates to CASSQGLNKDTQYF.

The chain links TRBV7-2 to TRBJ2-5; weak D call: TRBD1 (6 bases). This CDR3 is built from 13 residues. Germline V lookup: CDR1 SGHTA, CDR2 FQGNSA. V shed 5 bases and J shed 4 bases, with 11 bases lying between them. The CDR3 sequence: CASSRSRGETQYF. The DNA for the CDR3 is TGTGCCAGCAGCCGATCCAGGGGAGAGACCCAGTACTTC.

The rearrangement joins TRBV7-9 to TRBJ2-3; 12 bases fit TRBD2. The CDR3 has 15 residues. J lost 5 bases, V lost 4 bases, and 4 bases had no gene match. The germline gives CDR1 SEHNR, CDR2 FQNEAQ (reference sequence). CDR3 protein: CASSSSGLAGDTQYF. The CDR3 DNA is TGTGCCAGCAGCTCATCGGGACTAGCGGGAGATACGCAGTATTTT. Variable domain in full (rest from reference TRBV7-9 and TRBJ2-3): DTGVSQNPRHKITKRGQNVTFRCDPISEHNRLYWYRQTLGQGPEFLTYFQNEAQLEKSRLLSDRFSAERPKGSFSTLEIQRTEQGDSAMYLCASSSSGLAGDTQYFGPGTRLTVL.

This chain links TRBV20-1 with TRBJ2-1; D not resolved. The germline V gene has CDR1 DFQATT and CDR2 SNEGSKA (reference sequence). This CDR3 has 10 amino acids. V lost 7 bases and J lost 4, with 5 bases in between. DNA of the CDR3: TGCAGTGTACATTACAATGAGCAGTTCTTC. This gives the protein CSVHYNEQFF.

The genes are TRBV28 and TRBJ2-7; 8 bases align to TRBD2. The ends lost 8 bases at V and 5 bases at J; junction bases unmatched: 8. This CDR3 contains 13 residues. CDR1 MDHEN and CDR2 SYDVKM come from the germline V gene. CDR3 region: CASEISGIDEQYF. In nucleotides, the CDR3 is TGTGCCAGCGAGATTAGCGGGATAGACGAGCAGTACTTC.

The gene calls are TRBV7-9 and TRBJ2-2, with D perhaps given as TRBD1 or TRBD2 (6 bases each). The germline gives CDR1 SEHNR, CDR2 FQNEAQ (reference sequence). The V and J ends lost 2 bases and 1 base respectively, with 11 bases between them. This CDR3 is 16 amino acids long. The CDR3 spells CASSLTGALNTGELFF. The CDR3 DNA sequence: TGTGCCAGCAGCTTAACGGGGGCCCTGAACACCGGGGAGCTGTTTTTT.

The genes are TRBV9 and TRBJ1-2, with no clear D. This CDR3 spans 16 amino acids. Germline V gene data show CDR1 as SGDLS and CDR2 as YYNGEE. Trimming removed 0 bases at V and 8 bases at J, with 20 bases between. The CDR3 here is CASSVEGAGPSQGYTF. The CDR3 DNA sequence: TGTGCCAGCAGCGTAGAGGGCGCCGGGCCATCTCAGGGCTACACCTTC.

The chain's CDR3 is CSARGGGSVSVTQYF. The DNA for the CDR3 is TGCAGTGCTAGGGGTGGCGGGAGTGTCTCGGTGACCCAGTACTTC. The rearrangement links TRBV20-1 to TRBJ2-7; 7 bases map to TRBD2. The end of the DNA is better explained by TRBJ2-5, so the J call may be wrong. CDR3 length: 15 residues. The germline CDR1 and CDR2 sequences are DFQATT and SNEGSKA (reference sequence).

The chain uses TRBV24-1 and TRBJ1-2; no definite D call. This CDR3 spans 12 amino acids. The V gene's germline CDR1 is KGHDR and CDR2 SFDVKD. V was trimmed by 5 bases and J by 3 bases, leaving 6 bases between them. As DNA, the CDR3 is TGTGCCACCAGTGGATTTGACTATGGCTACACCTTC. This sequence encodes CATSGFDYGYTF.

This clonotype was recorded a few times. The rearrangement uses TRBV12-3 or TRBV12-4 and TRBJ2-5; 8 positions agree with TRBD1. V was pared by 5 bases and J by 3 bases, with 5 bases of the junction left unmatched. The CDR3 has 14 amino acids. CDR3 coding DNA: TGTGCCAGCAGTCAAAACAGGGGGGAAGAGACCCAGTACTTC. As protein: CASSQNRGEETQYF.

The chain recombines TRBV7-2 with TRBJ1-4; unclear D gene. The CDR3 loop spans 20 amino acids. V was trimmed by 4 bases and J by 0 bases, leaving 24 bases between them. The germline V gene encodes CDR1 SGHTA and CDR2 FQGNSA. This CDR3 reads CASSSAGRAQLRSTNEKLFF. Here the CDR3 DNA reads TGTGCCAGCAGCTCTGCAGGCCGGGCACAGTTACGTTCAACTAATGAAAAACTGTTTTTT.

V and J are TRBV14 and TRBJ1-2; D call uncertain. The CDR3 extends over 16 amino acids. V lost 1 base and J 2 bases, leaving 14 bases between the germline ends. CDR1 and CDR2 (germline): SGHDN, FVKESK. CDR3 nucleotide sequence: TGTGCCAGCAGCCAAGGGCAGAGGGCGAAGAACTATGGCTACACCTTC. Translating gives CASSQGQRAKNYGYTF.

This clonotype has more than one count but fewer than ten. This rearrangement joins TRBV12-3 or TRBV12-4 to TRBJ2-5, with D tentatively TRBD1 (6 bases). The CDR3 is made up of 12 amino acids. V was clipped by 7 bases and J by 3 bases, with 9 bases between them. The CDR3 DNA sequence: TGTGCCAGCACCGCAGGGGAAGAGACCCAGTACTTC. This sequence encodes CASTAGEETQYF.

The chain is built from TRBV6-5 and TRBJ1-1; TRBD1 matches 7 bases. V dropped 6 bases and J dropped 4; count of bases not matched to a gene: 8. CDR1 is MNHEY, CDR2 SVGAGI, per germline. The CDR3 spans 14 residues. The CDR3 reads CASRAGGVGTEAFF. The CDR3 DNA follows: TGTGCCAGCAGGGCAGGGGGTGTGGGCACTGAAGCTTTCTTT.

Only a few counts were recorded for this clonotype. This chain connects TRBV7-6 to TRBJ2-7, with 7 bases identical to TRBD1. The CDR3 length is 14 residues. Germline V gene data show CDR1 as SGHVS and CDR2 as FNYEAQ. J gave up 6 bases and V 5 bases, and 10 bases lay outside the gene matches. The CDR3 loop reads CASSPDRVSSEQYF. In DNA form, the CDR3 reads TGTGCCAGCAGCCCTGACAGGGTCTCTAGCGAGCAGTACTTC.